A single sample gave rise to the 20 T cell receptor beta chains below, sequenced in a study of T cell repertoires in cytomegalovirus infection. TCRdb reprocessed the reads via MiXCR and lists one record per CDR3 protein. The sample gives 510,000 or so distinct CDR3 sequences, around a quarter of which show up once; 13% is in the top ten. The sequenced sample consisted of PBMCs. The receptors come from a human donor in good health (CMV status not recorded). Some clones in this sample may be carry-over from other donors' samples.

CDR3 amino acids: CASSFGLQPQHF. The CDR3 DNA is TGTGCCAGCAGTTTCGGGTTGCAGCCCCAGCATTTT. The chain carries TRBV6-2 or TRBV6-3 and TRBJ1-5; D unclear. The CDR3 is 12 residues long. In germline, CDR1 is MNHEY, CDR2 SVGEGT. The germline V and J ends were trimmed by 4 bases and 7 bases, with 8 bases remaining between them.

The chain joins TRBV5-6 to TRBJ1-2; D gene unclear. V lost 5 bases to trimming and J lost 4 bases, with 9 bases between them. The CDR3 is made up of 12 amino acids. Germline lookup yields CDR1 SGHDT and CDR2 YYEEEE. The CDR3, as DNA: TGTGCCAGCAGACTGAGCCTCTATGGCTACACCTTC. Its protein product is CASRLSLYGYTF.

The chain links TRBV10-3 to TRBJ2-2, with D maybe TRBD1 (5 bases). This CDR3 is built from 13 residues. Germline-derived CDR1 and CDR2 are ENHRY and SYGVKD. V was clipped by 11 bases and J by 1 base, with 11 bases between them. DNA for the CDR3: TGTGCCGCCGATCAGGGGAACACCGGGGAGCTGTTTTTT. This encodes CAADQGNTGELFF.

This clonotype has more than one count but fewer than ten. CDR3 DNA sequence: TGCGCCAGCAGCCAAGCGTCTAGCCTGGTGAGCGCCGACACCGGGGAGCTGTTTTTT. Protein: CASSQASSLVSADTGELFF. J is TRBJ2-2 and V is TRBV4-1, with D maybe TRBD2 (5 bases). Trimming stripped 1 base from V and 3 bases from J, with 21 bases between. Germline V CDR1 and CDR2: MGHRA, YSYEKL. This CDR3 comprises 19 residues.

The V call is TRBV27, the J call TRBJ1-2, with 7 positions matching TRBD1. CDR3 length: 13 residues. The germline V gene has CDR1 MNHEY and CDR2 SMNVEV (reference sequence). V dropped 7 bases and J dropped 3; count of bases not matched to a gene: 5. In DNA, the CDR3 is TGTGCCAGCATTTGCGGGACAGACTATGGCTACACCTTC. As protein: CASICGTDYGYTF.

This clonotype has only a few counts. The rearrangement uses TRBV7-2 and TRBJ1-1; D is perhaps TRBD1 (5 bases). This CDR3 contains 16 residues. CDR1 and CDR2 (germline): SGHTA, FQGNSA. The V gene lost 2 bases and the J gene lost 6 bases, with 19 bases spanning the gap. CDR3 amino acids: CASSLRGDASRPEAFF. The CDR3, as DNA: TGTGCCAGCAGCTTACGGGGGGACGCATCTAGACCTGAAGCTTTCTTT.

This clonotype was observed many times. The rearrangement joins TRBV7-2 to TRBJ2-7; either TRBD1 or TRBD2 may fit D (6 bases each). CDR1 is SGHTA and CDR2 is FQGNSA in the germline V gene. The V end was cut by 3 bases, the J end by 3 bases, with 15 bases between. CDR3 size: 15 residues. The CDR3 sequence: CASSLGGQPNYEQYF. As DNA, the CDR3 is TGTGCCAGCAGCTTGGGAGGACAGCCTAACTACGAGCAGTACTTC.

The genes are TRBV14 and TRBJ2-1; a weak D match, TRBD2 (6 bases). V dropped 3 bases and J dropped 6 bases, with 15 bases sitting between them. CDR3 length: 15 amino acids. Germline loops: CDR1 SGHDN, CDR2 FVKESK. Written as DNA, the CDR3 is TGTGCCAGCAGCCACATTACTTGGGACTCCAATGAGCAGTTCTTC. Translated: CASSHITWDSNEQFF.

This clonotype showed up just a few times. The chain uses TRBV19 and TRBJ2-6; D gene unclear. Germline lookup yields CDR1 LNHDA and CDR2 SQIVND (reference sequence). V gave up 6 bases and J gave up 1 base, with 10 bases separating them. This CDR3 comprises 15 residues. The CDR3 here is CASSLINSGANVLTF. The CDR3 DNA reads TGTGCCAGTAGCCTCATTAATTCTGGGGCCAACGTCCTGACTTTC.

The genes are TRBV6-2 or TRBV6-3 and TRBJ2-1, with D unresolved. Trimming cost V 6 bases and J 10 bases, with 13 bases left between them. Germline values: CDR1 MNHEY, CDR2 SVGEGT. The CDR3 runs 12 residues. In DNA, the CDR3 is TGTGCCAGCAGCATAGGGCTATGGGAGCAGTTCTTC. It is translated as CASSIGLWEQFF.

CDR3 in DNA: TGCAGCGGGGGTCCCATCACAGATACGCAGTATTTT. It codes for CSGGPITDTQYF. The genes are TRBV29-1 and TRBJ2-3, with D unresolved. Germline V lookup: CDR1 SQVTM, CDR2 ANQGSEA. V shed 7 bases and J shed 2 bases, with 10 bases lying between them. The CDR3 has 12 amino acids.

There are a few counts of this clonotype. The CDR3 DNA is TGTGCCTGGAGTGAGGGTAGCGGGGGACAAGAGACCCAGTACTTC. It is translated as CAWSEGSGGQETQYF. The gene calls are TRBV30 and TRBJ2-5, with 9 bases identical to TRBD2. CDR1 and CDR2 (germline): GTSNPN, SVGIG (reference sequence). Germline trimming cut 1 base from V and 2 bases from J; bases unmatched to any gene: 5. There are 15 residues in the CDR3.

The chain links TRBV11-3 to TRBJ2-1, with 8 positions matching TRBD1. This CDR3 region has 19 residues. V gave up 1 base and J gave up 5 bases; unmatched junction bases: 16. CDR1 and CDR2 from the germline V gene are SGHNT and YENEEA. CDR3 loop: CASSLGRQGRPHTHNEQFF. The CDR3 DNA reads TGTGCCAGCAGCTTAGGGAGACAGGGGAGGCCACACACACACAATGAGCAGTTCTTC.

The CDR3 nucleotides are TGCGCCAGCAGCTTGGAAGGACGCGTAGATGGCTACACCTTC. It codes for CASSLEGRVDGYTF. The chain joins TRBV5-1 to TRBJ1-2; D call uncertain. Trimming took 0 bases from V and 6 from J, leaving 12 bases between them. Germline CDR1 is SGHRS and CDR2 is YFSETQ. This CDR3 region has 14 residues.

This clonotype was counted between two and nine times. CDR3 sequence: CASSYGFNRGRSNTGELFF. CDR3 DNA: TGTGCCAGCAGTTACGGGTTCAACCGGGGACGGTCGAACACCGGGGAGCTGTTTTTT. This chain joins TRBV6-6 and TRBJ2-2, with D perhaps assigned TRBD1 or TRBD2 (5 bases each). CDR3 length equals 19 residues. CDR1 and CDR2 (germline): MNHNY, SVGAGI (reference sequence). The germline V and J ends were trimmed by 2 bases and 0 bases, with 19 bases remaining between them.

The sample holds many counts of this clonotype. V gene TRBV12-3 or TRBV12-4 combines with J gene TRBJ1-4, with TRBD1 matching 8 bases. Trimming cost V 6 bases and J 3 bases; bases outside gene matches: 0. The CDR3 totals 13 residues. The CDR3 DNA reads TGTGCCAGCAGACAGGGGGCTAATGAAAAACTGTTTTTT. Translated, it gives CASRQGANEKLFF.

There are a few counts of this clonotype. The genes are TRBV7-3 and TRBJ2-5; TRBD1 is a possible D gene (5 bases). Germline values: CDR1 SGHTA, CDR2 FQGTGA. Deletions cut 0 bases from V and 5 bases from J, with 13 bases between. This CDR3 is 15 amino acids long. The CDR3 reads CASSLTAGSGETQYF. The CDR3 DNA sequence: TGTGCCAGCAGCTTAACGGCAGGGTCGGGTGAGACCCAGTACTTC.

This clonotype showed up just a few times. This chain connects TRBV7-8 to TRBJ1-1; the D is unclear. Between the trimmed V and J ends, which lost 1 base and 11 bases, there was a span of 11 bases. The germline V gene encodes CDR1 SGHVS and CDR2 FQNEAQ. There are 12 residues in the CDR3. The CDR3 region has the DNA TGTGCCAGCAGCTTAGTCCCTTCGCAGGCTTTCTTT. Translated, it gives CASSLVPSQAFF.

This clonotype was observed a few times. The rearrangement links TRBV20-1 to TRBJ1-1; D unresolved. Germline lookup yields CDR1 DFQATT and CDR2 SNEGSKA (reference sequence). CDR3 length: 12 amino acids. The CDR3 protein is CSATGNQDSAFF. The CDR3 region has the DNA TGCAGCGCAACCGGGAACCAGGATTCAGCTTTCTTT.

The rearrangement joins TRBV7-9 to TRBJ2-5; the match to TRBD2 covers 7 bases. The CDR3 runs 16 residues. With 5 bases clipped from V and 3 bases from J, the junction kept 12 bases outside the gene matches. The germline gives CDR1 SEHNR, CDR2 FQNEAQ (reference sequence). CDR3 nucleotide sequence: TGTGCCAGCAGCCAAACTAGCGAATGGGTGAAAGAGACCCAGTACTTC. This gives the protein CASSQTSEWVKETQYF.